The sample holds many counts of the clone carrying this TCR beta chain. Using its own MiXCR run on the reads, TCRdb lists one record per CDR3 protein. Here the sample spans about 29,000 distinct CDR3 sequences, about 20% being singletons. This entry is derived from a study of patients with pleural tuberculosis. Losses at the gene ends were 6 bases for V and 5 bases for J; bases not matched to a gene: 4. The CDR3 is 12 amino acids. Germline V CDR1 and CDR2: SQVTM, ANQGSEA. The sequenced sample consisted of peripheral blood. The gene calls are TRBV29-1 and TRBJ1-1; 9 nucleotides agree with TRBD1. The source of this sequence is a human donor with pleural tuberculosis. CDR3 sequence (DNA): TGCAGCGTAAGACAGGGGGGTACTGAAGCTTTCTTT. Its protein product is CSVRQGGTEAFF.